Listed below are T cell receptor beta chains from one sample, sequenced in a study of tumor and adjacent non-tumor tissue in lung cancer. TCRdb called the multiplex PCR reads again in MiXCR, with one record for every CDR3 protein. The sample yields tens of thousands of distinct CDR3 sequences, roughly three fifths seen once. Sequenced sample: lung tumor tissue. The source is a man aged 50 to 60 with non-small cell lung cancer. The CDR3 runs from the conserved cysteine through the conserved F or W. The order of the fields is D gene, V gene, CDR3 length, J gene, clone size, CDR3 DNA, CDR3 protein. A D gene is named only where the DNA matches it firmly. Rows may omit the clone size; those that give it use once, few, many or a size class.

TRBD1	TRBV5-1	14	TRBJ2-7	once	TGCGCCAGCAGCTATACAGGGGGAGCCTACGAGCAGTACTTC	CASSYTGGAYEQYF
TRBD2	TRBV10-3	15	TRBJ2-3	many	TGTGCCATCAGGTCTAGCGGGGAACGCACAGATACGCAGTATTTT	CAIRSSGERTDTQYF
.	TRBV28	14	TRBJ1-1	many	TGTGCCAGCTTTGAGGACGGATGGAACACTGAAGCTTTCTTT	CASFEDGWNTEAFF
.	TRBV4-2	14	TRBJ2-5	.	TGTGCCAGCAGGCAAAAAGAAGGATATGAGACCCAGTACTTC	CASRQKEGYETQYF
.	TRBV11-2	16	TRBJ1-6	.	TGTGCCAGCAGGTTCTCGGAACACAGCTATAATTCACCCCTCCACTTT	CASRFSEHSYNSPLHF
TRBD2	TRBV2	15	TRBJ2-5	few	TGTGCCAGCCGGAGGCTAGCGGGGCCGCAAGAGACCCAGTACTTC	CASRRLAGPQETQYF
TRBD1	TRBV4-1	17	TRBJ2-3	once	TGCGCCAGCAGCCCCATCCCCGGGGCAGGGGGCGCAGATACGCAATATTTT	CASSPIPGAGGADTQYF
.	TRBV29-1	16	TRBJ2-1	.	TGCGGCGTTGACGCGGACATGGCAAGCTCCTACAATGAGCAGTTCTTC	CGVDADMASSYNEQFF
TRBD2	TRBV11-3	17	TRBJ2-5	.	TGTGCCAGCAGCTTATCGTCTAGCGGGGGTTTACGAGAGATCCAGTACTTC	CASSLSSSGGLREIQYF
.	TRBV20-1	15	TRBJ2-7	.	TGCAGTGCTACTCTCCCCATAGGAGGATTTTACGAGCAGTACTTC	CSATLPIGGFYEQYF
TRBD1	TRBV4-2	16	TRBJ1-1	.	TGTGCCAGCAGCCTAGATGGGACAGACTGGAGAACTGAAGCTTTCTTT	CASSLDGTDWRTEAFF
.	TRBV11-2	12	TRBJ2-7	.	TGTGCCAGCAGCTCCACCCCTGGTAAGCAGTACTTC	CASSSTPGKQYF
.	TRBV5-1	14	TRBJ2-2	many	TGCGCCAGCAGCTCCCAAAGGAACACCGGGGAGCTGTTTTTT	CASSSQRNTGELFF
.	TRBV5-1	11	TRBJ2-7	.	TGCGCCAGCAGCTTGGGATACGAGCAGTACTTC	CASSLGYEQYF
.	TRBV29-1	15	TRBJ2-7	.	TGCAGCGTCCTATCGGGGGGGCAGGGGGCCTACGAGCAGTACTTC	CSVLSGGQGAYEQYF
.	TRBV12-3/TRBV12-4	15	TRBJ2-2	many	TGTGCCAGCAGTTTAACAGGAGGGCACACCGGGGAGCTGTTTTTT	CASSLTGGHTGELFF
.	TRBV2	12	TRBJ2-7	few	TGTGCCAGCGCCCGGGACTCCTACGAGCAGTACTTC	CASARDSYEQYF
.	TRBV24-1	15	TRBJ2-2	many	TGTGCCACCAGTGGGCTTCCCCTTTATACCGGGGAGCTGTTTTTT	CATSGLPLYTGELFF
.	TRBV4-1	15	TRBJ1-5	.	TGCGCCAGCAGCCAACGGACAAGGGGCTTTAAGCCACAGCGTTTT	CASSQRTRGFKPQRF
TRBD2	TRBV11-1	15	TRBJ2-1	medium-sized	TGTGCCAGCAGCTGGGGACTAGCGAGGGGAGATGAGCAGTTCTTC	CASSWGLARGDEQFF
TRBD2	TRBV10-2	13	TRBJ2-5	many	TGCGCCAGCAGTGAAACGGGGGGAGAGACCCAGTACTTC	CASSETGGETQYF
TRBD2	TRBV5-1	15	TRBJ2-7	few	TGCGCCAGCAGAATGACTAGCGGGGGAGACTACGAGCAGTACTTC	CASRMTSGGDYEQYF
TRBD1	TRBV11-2	15	TRBJ1-1	medium-sized	TGTGCCAGCAGCCCGATGACAGGGGGAGAGGGTGAAGCTTTCTTT	CASSPMTGGEGEAFF
.	TRBV14	18	TRBJ2-2	many	TGTGCCAGCAGCCAATTCCCCGTGGAGGGCCTAGGCACCGGGGAGCTGTTTTTT	CASSQFPVEGLGTGELFF
.	TRBV6-5	13	TRBJ2-2	.	TGTGCTAGCAATTACACGACGTCGGGGGAGCTGTTTTTT	CASNYTTSGELFF
TRBD1	TRBV11-1	12	TRBJ2-1	few	TGTGCCAGCAGCTTTCTTAGGGGACAGCCGTTCTTC	CASSFLRGQPFF
TRBD1	TRBV10-3	15	TRBJ1-2	.	TGTGCCATCAGAGTCAAAGGACAGGCTGCGGATGGCTACGCCTTC	CAIRVKGQAADGYAF
.	TRBV20-1	14	TRBJ1-5	.	TGTAGTGCTAGAGCCGCGACTAGCAATCAGCCCCAGCATTTT	CSARAATSNQPQHF
.	TRBV6-1	14	TRBJ2-7	once	TGTGCCAGCAGGGAGATAAGGACAACCTACGAGCAGTACTTC	CASREIRTTYEQYF
.	TRBV24-1	13	TRBJ2-1	.	TGTGCCACCAGTGATTTGGCTCTAGCGGAGCAGTTCTTC	CATSDLALAEQFF
.	TRBV19	13	TRBJ2-3	few	TGTGCCAGTCGTGTCGGGGCATCAGATACGCAGTATTTT	CASRVGASDTQYF
TRBD1	TRBV11-2	12	TRBJ2-1	medium-sized	TGTGCCAGCAGCCTACGGGACAGGGGCAGGTTCTTC	CASSLRDRGRFF
TRBD1	TRBV6-1	17	TRBJ1-5	.	TGTACCAGCAGTATCCAGGGACAGAATTTGTGGAATCAGCCCCAGCATTTT	CTSSIQGQNLWNQPQHF
TRBD1	TRBV6-1	14	TRBJ2-7	.	TGTTGCAGCAGTGTCTACAGGGGATCCTACGAGCAGTACTTC	CCSSVYRGSYEQYF
.	TRBV7-9	17	TRBJ2-1	.	TGTGCCAGCAGCTTAGTCAGGACGGGCCCACCCTACAATGAGCAGTTCTTC	CASSLVRTGPPYNEQFF
TRBD1	TRBV28	14	TRBJ2-1	.	TGTACCAGCAACCGACAGGGGAAGTACAATGAGCAGTTCTTC	CTSNRQGKYNEQFF
TRBD1	TRBV19	15	TRBJ1-5	.	TGTGCCAGTAGTCCGAGACAGGGGAGCTATCAGCCCCAGCATTTT	CASSPRQGSYQPQHF
.	TRBV29-1	13	TRBJ2-1	.	TGCGGCGTAAAGCGGACACTTCACAATGAGCAGTTCTTC	CGVKRTLHNEQFF
.	TRBV11-2	13	TRBJ2-1	.	TGTACCAGCGGCTTAGGGAGCGGGAATGAGCAGTTCTTC	CTSGLGSGNEQFF
.	TRBV5-1	14	TRBJ2-2	few	TGCGCCAGCAGCTCGATTCAGGGTTCCGGGGAGCTGTTTTTT	CASSSIQGSGELFF
.	TRBV6-5	14	TRBJ1-5	.	TGTACCAGCAGTTCGTGTCAGGGCGGTCAGCCCCAGCATTTT	CTSSSCQGGQPQHF
TRBD1	TRBV11-2	18	TRBJ1-3	few	TGTGCCAGTAGCTCCCGGGACAGGGGGCGCACTGGGGGAAACACCATATATTTT	CASSSRDRGRTGGNTIYF
.	TRBV20-1	13	TRBJ1-5	many	TGCAGTGCTAGAAACAGGGATTATCAGCCCCAGCATTTT	CSARNRDYQPQHF
TRBD2	TRBV4-1	16	TRBJ2-7	many	TGCGCCAGCAGCCTACAAACTAGCGGGAGAAGCTACGAGCAGTACTTC	CASSLQTSGRSYEQYF
TRBD2	TRBV30	17	TRBJ2-7	few	TGTGCCTGGCACAGGAAATCTAGCGGGCGAATTGCCTACGAGCAGTACTTC	CAWHRKSSGRIAYEQYF
TRBD2	TRBV11-3	17	TRBJ2-3	.	TGTGCCAGTAGCTCCGGGATTAGCGGGGGCTTCACAGATCCGCAGTATTTT	CASSSGISGGFTDPQYF
TRBD2	TRBV6-5	16	TRBJ2-3	many	TGTGCCAGCAGCCAGGATACTAGCGGGAGAGCCGATACGCAGTATTTT	CASSQDTSGRADTQYF
.	TRBV5-1	12	TRBJ2-3	.	TGCGCCAGGAGCTTGACACTTGATACGCAGTATTTT	CARSLTLDTQYF
TRBD2	TRBV20-1	17	TRBJ2-7	.	TGCAGTGCTAGAGATGCGGGGGTACCGACTGGCTCCTACGAACAGTACTTC	CSARDAGVPTGSYEQYF
.	TRBV6-1	14	TRBJ1-5	.	TGTGTCAGCATCCGCGGCGTGGCGTGGGAGCCCCAGCATTTT	CVSIRGVAWEPQHF
.	TRBV10-3	17	TRBJ2-7	.	TGTGCCACCTGGACATTGGGCTCGGTCCGAAGCTCCTATGAGCAGTACTTC	CATWTLGSVRSSYEQYF
.	TRBV12-3/TRBV12-4	15	TRBJ2-1	.	TGTGCCAGCAGAGCAGCGGGAGGACAGGGCAATGAGCAATTCTTC	CASRAAGGQGNEQFF
TRBD2	TRBV5-6	15	TRBJ2-1	.	TGTGCCAGCAGCCCAGGACTAGCGGCCTACAATGAGCAGTTCTTC	CASSPGLAAYNEQFF